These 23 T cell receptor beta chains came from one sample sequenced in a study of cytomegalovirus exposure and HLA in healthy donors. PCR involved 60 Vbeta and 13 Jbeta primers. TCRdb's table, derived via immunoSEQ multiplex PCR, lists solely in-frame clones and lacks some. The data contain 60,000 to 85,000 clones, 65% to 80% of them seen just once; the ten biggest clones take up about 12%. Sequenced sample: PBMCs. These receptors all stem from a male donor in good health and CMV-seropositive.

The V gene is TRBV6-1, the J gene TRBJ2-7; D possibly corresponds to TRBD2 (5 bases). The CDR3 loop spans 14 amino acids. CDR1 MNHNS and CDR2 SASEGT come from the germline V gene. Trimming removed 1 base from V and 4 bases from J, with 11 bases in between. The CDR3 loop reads CASSEDAGGYEQYF. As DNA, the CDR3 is TGTGCCAGCAGTGAAGATGCGGGTGGTTACGAGCAGTACTTC.

The DNA for the CDR3 is TGTGCCAGCAGTACCCAGGTGTCTAGCACAGATACGCAGTATTTT. Its protein is CASSTQVSSTDTQYF. This sequence joins TRBV5-4 and TRBJ2-3; D is unresolved. This CDR3 contains 15 residues. Germline loops: CDR1 SGHNT, CDR2 YYREEE (reference sequence). V was pared by 5 bases and J by 0 bases, with 13 bases between. Supplemented by reference TRBV5-4 and TRBJ2-3, the full variable domain reads ETGVTQSPTHLIKTRGQQVTLRCSSQSGHNTVSWYQQALGQGPQFIFQYYREEENGRGNFPPRFSGLQFPNYSSELNVNALELDDSALYLCASSTQVSSTDTQYFGPGTRLTVL.

The chain's CDR3 is CASSAIAGGLSTDTQYF. For the CDR3, the DNA is TGTGCCAGCAGCGCCATAGCGGGGGGCCTTAGCACAGATACGCAGTATTTT. The chain recombines TRBV9 with TRBJ2-3; 10 positions agree with TRBD2. V lost 3 bases to trimming and J lost 0 bases; unmatched junction nucleotides: 7. This CDR3 spans 17 amino acids. The V gene's germline CDR1 is SGDLS and CDR2 YYNGEE.

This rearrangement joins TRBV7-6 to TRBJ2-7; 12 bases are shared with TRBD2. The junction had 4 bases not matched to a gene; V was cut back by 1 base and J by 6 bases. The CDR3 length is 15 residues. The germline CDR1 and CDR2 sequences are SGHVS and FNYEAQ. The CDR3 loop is CASSLGSSGRAEQYF. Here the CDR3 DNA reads TGTGCCAGCAGCTTAGGGTCTAGCGGGAGGGCCGAGCAGTACTTC.

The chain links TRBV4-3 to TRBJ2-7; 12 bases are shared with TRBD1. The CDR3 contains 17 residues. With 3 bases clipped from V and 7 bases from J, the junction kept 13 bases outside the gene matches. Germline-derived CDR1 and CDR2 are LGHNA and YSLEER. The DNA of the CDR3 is TGCGCCAGCAGCCACCTACTCGGGACAGGGGGCGCGGGGGAGCAGTACTTC. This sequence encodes CASSHLLGTGGAGEQYF.

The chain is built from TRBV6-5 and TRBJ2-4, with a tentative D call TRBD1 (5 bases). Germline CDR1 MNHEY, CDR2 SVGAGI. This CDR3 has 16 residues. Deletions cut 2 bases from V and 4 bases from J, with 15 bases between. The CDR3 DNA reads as TGTGCCAGCAGTTACGGGGCCCCTGGGGCTAAAAACATTCAGTACTTC. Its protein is CASSYGAPGAKNIQYF.

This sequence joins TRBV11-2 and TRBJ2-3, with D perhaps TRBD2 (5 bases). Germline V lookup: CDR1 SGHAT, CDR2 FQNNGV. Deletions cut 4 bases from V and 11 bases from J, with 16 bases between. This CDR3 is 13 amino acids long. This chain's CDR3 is CASSSGLTRGQYF. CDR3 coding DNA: TGTGCCAGCAGCTCCGGACTCACACGAGGGCAGTATTTT.

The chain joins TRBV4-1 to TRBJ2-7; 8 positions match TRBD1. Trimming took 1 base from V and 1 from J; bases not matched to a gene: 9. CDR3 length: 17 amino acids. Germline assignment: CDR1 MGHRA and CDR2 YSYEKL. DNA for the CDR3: TGCGCCAGCAGCCAAGGCCGGAGGACAGGGAATTCCTACGAGCAGTACTTC. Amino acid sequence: CASSQGRRTGNSYEQYF.

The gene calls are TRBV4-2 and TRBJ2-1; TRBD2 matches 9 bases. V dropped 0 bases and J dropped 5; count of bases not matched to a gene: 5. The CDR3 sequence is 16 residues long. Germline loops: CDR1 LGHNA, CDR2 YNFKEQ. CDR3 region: CASSQDLSGGDNEQFF. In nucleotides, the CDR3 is TGTGCCAGCAGCCAAGATCTTAGCGGGGGAGACAATGAGCAGTTCTTC.

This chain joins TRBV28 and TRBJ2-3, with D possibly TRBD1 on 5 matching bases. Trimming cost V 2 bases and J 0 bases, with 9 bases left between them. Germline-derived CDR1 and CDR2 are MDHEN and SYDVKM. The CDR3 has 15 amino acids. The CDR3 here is CASSLGHGSTDTQYF. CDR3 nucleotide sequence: TGTGCCAGCAGTTTAGGACACGGTAGCACAGATACGCAGTATTTT.

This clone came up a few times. The CDR3, as DNA: TGTGCCAGTAGTCGAACCGGGACAGGGGACGGCTACACCTTC. This encodes CASSRTGTGDGYTF. V and J are TRBV19 and TRBJ1-2; 10 bases are a match to TRBD1. Germline-derived CDR1 and CDR2 are LNHDA and SQIVND (reference sequence). V lost 5 bases, J lost 8 bases, and 8 bases stayed unmatched. The CDR3 covers 14 residues.

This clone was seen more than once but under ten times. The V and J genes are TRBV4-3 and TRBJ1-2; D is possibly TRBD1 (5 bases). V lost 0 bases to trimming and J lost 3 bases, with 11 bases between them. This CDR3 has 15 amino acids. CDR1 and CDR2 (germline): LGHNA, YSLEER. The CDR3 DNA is TGCGCCAGCAGCCAAGATCCACAGACAGACTATGGCTACACCTTC. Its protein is CASSQDPQTDYGYTF.

CDR3 region: CASSFLGGAYEQYF. DNA for the CDR3: TGTGCCAGCAGCTTTTTGGGGGGAGCCTACGAGCAGTACTTC. The rearrangement links TRBV7-8 to TRBJ2-7; a weak D match, TRBD2 (6 bases). Trimming left V 3 bases short and J 2 bases short, with 11 bases between. The CDR3 is made up of 14 amino acids. CDR1 is SGHVS and CDR2 is FQNEAQ in the germline V gene.

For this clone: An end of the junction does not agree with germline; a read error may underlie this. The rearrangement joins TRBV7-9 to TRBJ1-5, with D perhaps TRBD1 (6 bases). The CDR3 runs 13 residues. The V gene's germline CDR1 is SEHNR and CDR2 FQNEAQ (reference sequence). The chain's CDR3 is CSSSQGGGQPQHF. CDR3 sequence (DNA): TGTTCCAGCAGCCAAGGGGGGGGTCAGCCCCAGCATTTT.

The CDR3 here is CASSETDRGYNEQFF. Here the CDR3 DNA reads TGTGCCAGCAGTGAAACGGACAGGGGCTACAATGAGCAGTTCTTC. The chain combines TRBV2 with TRBJ2-1, with 9 bases matching TRBD1. The CDR3 length is 15 residues. Germline CDR1 is SNHLY and CDR2 is FYNNEI. V shed 2 bases, J shed 3 bases, and the junction held 2 bases outside the gene matches. Filled out from reference TRBV2 and TRBJ2-1, the complete variable domain reads EPEVTQTPSHQVTQMGQEVILRCVPISNHLYFYWYRQILGQKVEFLVSFYNNEISEKSEIFDDQFSVERPDGSNFTLKIRSTKLEDSAMYFCASSETDRGYNEQFFGPGTRLTVL.

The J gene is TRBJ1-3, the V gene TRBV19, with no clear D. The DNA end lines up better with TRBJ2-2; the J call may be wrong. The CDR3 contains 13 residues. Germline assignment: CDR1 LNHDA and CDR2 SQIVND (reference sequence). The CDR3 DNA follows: TGTGCCAGTAGGATCCCGGGCACCGGGGAGCTGTTTTTT. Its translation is CASRIPGTGELFF.

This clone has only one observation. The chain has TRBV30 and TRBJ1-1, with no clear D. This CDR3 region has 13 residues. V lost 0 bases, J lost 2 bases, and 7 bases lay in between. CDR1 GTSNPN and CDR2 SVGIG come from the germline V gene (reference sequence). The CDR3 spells CAWSVGVNTEAFF. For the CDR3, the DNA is TGTGCCTGGAGTGTTGGAGTAAACACTGAAGCTTTCTTT.

The CDR3 nucleotides read TGTGCCAGCTCCGCCTATTCCTACGAGCAGTACTTC. Encoded protein: CASSAYSYEQYF. V and J are TRBV18 and TRBJ2-5, with unresolved D. The J call may be mistaken, given a closer DNA end match to TRBJ2-7. The CDR3 covers 12 residues. Per the germline V gene, CDR1 is KGHSH and CDR2 is LQKENI.

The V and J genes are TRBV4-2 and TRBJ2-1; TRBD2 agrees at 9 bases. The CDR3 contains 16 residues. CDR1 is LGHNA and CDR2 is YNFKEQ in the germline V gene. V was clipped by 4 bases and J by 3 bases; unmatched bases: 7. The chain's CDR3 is CASSLASGVGYNEQFF. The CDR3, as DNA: TGTGCCAGCAGCCTCGCTAGCGGGGTGGGCTACAATGAGCAGTTCTTC.

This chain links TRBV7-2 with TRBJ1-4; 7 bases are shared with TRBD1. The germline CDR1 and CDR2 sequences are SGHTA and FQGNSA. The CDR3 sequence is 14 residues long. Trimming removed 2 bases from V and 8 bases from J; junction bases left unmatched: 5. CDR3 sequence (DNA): TGTGCCAGCAGCTTAAAGGGGGCTGGGGAAAAACTGTTTTTT. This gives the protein CASSLKGAGEKLFF.

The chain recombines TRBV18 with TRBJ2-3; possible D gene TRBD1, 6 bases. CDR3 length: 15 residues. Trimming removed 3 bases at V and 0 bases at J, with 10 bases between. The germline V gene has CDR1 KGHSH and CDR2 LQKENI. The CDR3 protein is CASSPTGGSTDTQYF. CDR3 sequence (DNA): TGTGCCAGCTCACCGACAGGTGGGAGCACAGATACGCAGTATTTT.

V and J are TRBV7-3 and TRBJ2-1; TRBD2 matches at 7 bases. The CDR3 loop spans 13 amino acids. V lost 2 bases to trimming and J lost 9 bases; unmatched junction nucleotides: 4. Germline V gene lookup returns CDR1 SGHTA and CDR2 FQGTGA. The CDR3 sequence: CASSLEGGPEQFF. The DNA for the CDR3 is TGTGCCAGCAGCTTAGAGGGAGGGCCTGAGCAGTTCTTC.

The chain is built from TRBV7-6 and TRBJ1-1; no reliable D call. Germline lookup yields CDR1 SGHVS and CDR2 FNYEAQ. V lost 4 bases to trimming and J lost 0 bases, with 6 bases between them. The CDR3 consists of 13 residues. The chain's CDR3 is CASSSGLNTEAFF. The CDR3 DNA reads TGTGCCAGCAGCTCCGGTTTGAACACTGAAGCTTTCTTT.